Listed here are 18 T cell receptor beta chains from one sample, sequenced in a study of blood T cell repertoires in COVID-19. Only in-frame clones appear in the TCRdb table, and some are missing; sequencing was by immunoSEQ multiplex PCR. Of approximately 97,000 clones listed, just under 95% are singletons. The sample consisted of peripheral blood. The receptors were sampled from a woman aged 50 to 65 with COVID-19, enrolled during active disease.

V and J are TRBV10-3 and TRBJ2-2; TRBD1 matches at 12 bases. In germline, CDR1 is ENHRY, CDR2 SYGVKD. The CDR3 loop spans 18 amino acids. Trimming at V came to 3 bases and at J to 5 bases, leaving 10 bases not matched to a gene. The CDR3 DNA reads as TGTGCCATCAGTGAAGTAGGGGGACAGGGGGCGGATACCGGGGAGCTGTTTTTT. Translation: CAISEVGGQGADTGELFF.

The chain uses TRBV10-3 and TRBJ2-3, with TRBD1 matching 12 bases. Unmatched junction bases numbered 4, after V lost 1 base and J lost 2 bases. There are 17 residues in the CDR3. Germline CDR1 ENHRY, CDR2 SYGVKD. DNA for the CDR3: TGTGCCATCAGTGAGTGGGGACAGGGGGCCTTCACAGATACGCAGTATTTT. This codes for CAISEWGQGAFTDTQYF.

V gene TRBV2 combines with J gene TRBJ2-5; 7 bases match TRBD2. The CDR3 loop spans 14 amino acids. Germline CDR1 reads SNHLY; CDR2 reads FYNNEI. The ends lost 1 base at V and 5 bases at J; junction bases unmatched: 4. CDR3 protein: CASSEGRGGETQYF. In DNA, the CDR3 is TGTGCCAGCAGTGAAGGGAGGGGAGGGGAGACCCAGTACTTC.

The chain uses TRBV6-6 and TRBJ2-1; 7 bases are shared with TRBD1. This CDR3 contains 12 residues. Germline values: CDR1 MNHNY, CDR2 SVGAGI (reference sequence). The V and J ends lost 6 bases and 8 bases, in that order; junction bases with no gene match: 4. This chain's CDR3 is CASRQGRDEQFF. CDR3 nucleotide sequence: TGTGCCAGCAGACAGGGGCGGGATGAGCAGTTCTTC.

The chain couples TRBV10-3 to TRBJ2-5; the D gene is possibly TRBD1 (7 bases). Germline CDR1 and CDR2: ENHRY and SYGVKD. The CDR3 spans 14 residues. Trimming removed 6 bases at V and 5 bases at J, with 16 bases between. The CDR3 spells CAISATGAGETQYF. CDR3 nucleotide sequence: TGTGCCATCAGCGCAACAGGGGCGGGGGAGACCCAGTACTTC.

The rearrangement links TRBV7-9 to TRBJ1-1; D is ambiguous. V shed 5 bases and J shed 2 bases, with 6 bases lying between them. The CDR3 is 12 residues long. Germline lookup yields CDR1 SEHNR and CDR2 FQNEAQ (reference sequence). CDR3 loop: CASSPSNTEAFF. The CDR3 coding sequence is TGTGCCAGCAGCCCCTCCAACACTGAAGCTTTCTTT.

The chain recombines TRBV21-1 with TRBJ2-7; TRBD2, the D gene given by the table, was not confirmed from the DNA. TRBV21-1 is noted as a pseudogene. The CDR3 loop spans 14 amino acids. The CDR3 loop reads CASSKALRGGEQYV. The CDR3 DNA reads as TGTGCCAGCAGCAAAGCGCTCCGCGGGGGCGAGCAGTACGTC.

This clone appeared a single time. The chain recombines TRBV6-5 with TRBJ2-5; 9 bases are shared with TRBD1. V was pared by 0 bases and J by 5 bases, with 1 base of the junction left unmatched. This CDR3 spans 14 amino acids. CDR1 MNHEY and CDR2 SVGAGI come from the germline V gene. Here the CDR3 DNA reads TGTGCCAGCAGTTACTCCGGGACAGGGGAGACCCAGTACTTC. Translation: CASSYSGTGETQYF.

J is TRBJ2-7 and V is TRBV6-1; 7 bases agree with TRBD1. From germline, CDR1 is MNHNS and CDR2 SASEGT. This CDR3 has 14 residues. V lost 2 bases and J lost 3; bases outside the gene matches: 4. CDR3 amino acids: CASSEQGVIYEQYV. The CDR3 DNA reads TGTGCCAGCAGTGAACAGGGGGTCATCTACGAGCAGTACGTC.

V and J are TRBV11-2 and TRBJ2-7, with a tentative D call TRBD1 (6 bases). The germline V gene encodes CDR1 SGHAT and CDR2 FQNNGV. The CDR3 has 13 residues. Trimming stripped 1 base from V and 4 bases from J, with 8 bases between. This CDR3 is CASSLGTAYEQYV. The CDR3 DNA sequence: TGTGCCAGCAGCTTAGGGACAGCTTACGAGCAGTACGTC.

The chain is built from TRBV6-4 and TRBJ2-7; 8 bases align to TRBD1. The CDR3 contains 19 residues. Germline-derived CDR1 and CDR2 are MRHNA and SNTAGT. The J segment lost 0 bases and the V segment lost 0 bases, leaving 13 bases of the junction unmatched. The chain's CDR3 is CASSDSLGTGPLSSYEQYV. In DNA form, the CDR3 reads TGTGCCAGCAGTGACTCTTTGGGGACAGGCCCTTTAAGCTCCTACGAGCAGTACGTC.

The rearrangement uses TRBV5-8 and TRBJ1-6; 7 positions agree with TRBD1. The V and J ends lost 3 bases and 0 bases, in that order; junction bases with no gene match: 6. The V gene's germline CDR1 is SGHTS and CDR2 YDEGEE. The CDR3 spans 17 residues. In DNA, the CDR3 is TGTGCCAGCAGCTCCGGGGACAGCTTCTCCTATAATTCACCCCTCCACTTT. This translates into CASSSGDSFSYNSPLHF.

V usage is TRBV6-6 and J usage is TRBJ2-7; D gene uncertain. Trimming shortened V by 5 bases and J by 7 bases, and 12 bases separated the two germline ends. Per the germline V gene, CDR1 is MNHNY and CDR2 is SVGAGI (reference sequence). This CDR3 spans 12 amino acids. For the CDR3, the DNA is TGTGCCAGCAGTCAGCTGCCCGGGGAGCAGTACGTC. Translating gives CASSQLPGEQYV.

DNA for the CDR3: TGCAGTGCTAGTGACCCGGGACAGGGTTTCTACGAGCAGTACTTC. The encoded protein is CSASDPGQGFYEQYF. The chain couples TRBV20-1 to TRBJ2-7; 9 positions agree with TRBD1. Germline assignment: CDR1 DFQATT and CDR2 SNEGSKA (reference sequence). With 3 bases clipped from V and 3 bases from J, the junction kept 9 bases outside the gene matches. The CDR3 spans 15 residues.

The gene calls are TRBV24-1 and TRBJ2-2, with 16 bases aligning to TRBD2. V lost 3 bases to trimming and J lost 6 bases; unmatched junction nucleotides: 9. This CDR3 is built from 19 residues. Germline V lookup: CDR1 KGHDR, CDR2 SFDVKD. CDR3 sequence (DNA): TGTGCCACCAGTGATCATCCCGGGACTAGCGGGGGGGCGTCCGGGGAGCTGTTTTTT. As protein: CATSDHPGTSGGASGELFF.

The sample holds one count of this clone. This chain joins TRBV12-3 or TRBV12-4 and TRBJ1-2, with unresolved D. This CDR3 region has 11 residues. The V gene lost 3 bases and the J gene lost 8 bases, with 7 bases spanning the gap. In nucleotides, the CDR3 is TGTGCCAGCAGTTTGTCGGGAGGCTACACCTTC. Residues: CASSLSGGYTF.

The chain employs TRBV6-5 and TRBJ2-7, with TRBD2 as a possible D gene (6 bases). This CDR3 is built from 11 residues. Germline lookup yields CDR1 MNHEY and CDR2 SVGAGI. V was cut by 8 bases and J by 5 bases, with 10 bases left in between. The CDR3 region is CASLGGNEQYF. For the CDR3, the DNA is TGTGCCAGCCTGGGGGGAAACGAGCAGTACTTC.

CDR3 bases: TGTGCCAGCAGTTGGGACAGGAGAACTGGAAACACCATATATTTT. Residues: CASSWDRRTGNTIYF. The chain links TRBV28 to TRBJ1-3; TRBD1 agrees at 8 bases. The CDR3 length is 15 residues. V lost 4 bases, J lost 2 bases, and 4 bases stayed unmatched. The germline V gene encodes CDR1 MDHEN and CDR2 SYDVKM.